In this sample, the clone carrying this T cell receptor beta chain turned up a few times. Its specificity is not known. The data derive from a study of cytomegalovirus exposure and HLA in healthy donors. General study results and limits: In a later analysis, CMV-associated beta chains were mostly HLA-associated, it appeared.

The V gene lost 4 bases and the J gene lost 3 bases, with 25 bases spanning the gap. Germline assignment: CDR1 SGDLS and CDR2 YYNGEE. This CDR3 is 18 amino acids long. Primers: 60 Vbeta forward and 13 Jbeta reverse. Sequencing used immunoSEQ multiplex PCR; TCRdb keeps in-frame clones, though not all of them. The repertoire has approximately 170,000 clones, roughly 70% of them found once; the top ten carry roughly 1.6%. The rearrangement joins TRBV9 to TRBJ1-1, with a tentative D call TRBD1 (6 bases). This TCR derives from a girl between 5 and 17 years old in good health and CMV-seronegative. Sequencing was performed on PBMCs. CDR3 amino acids: CASSPGGGQGWYHTEAFF. The CDR3 nucleotides are TGTGCCAGCAGCCCCGGGGGGGGGCAGGGATGGTACCACACTGAAGCTTTCTTT.